This record concerns one TCR beta chain sequence. No cognate antigen has been identified for it. One base away there is no much larger clone; base qualities are not given. CDR1 SGHNT and CDR2 YYREEE were looked up in the germline V gene (reference sequence). Trimming takes 0 bases from V and 2 bases from J, and the germline ends sit 8 bases apart. The CDR3 contains 14 residues, cysteine and phenylalanine counted. Just the 42-base CDR3 DNA is kept, in frame starting at base 1. Using the immunoSEQ TRB Survey service, rearranged CDR3 beta regions were amplified from genomic DNA with multiplex V and J primers. To keep sequencing depth equal across samples, survey-level depth of up to 500,000 reads per sample was applied. The libraries were purified and pooled, then sequenced using Illumina technology. As for the authors' bioinformatics: Productive clonality, sample overlap, pairwise scatters, CDR3 beta length, V/D/J gene usage and productiveness were assessed with immunoSEQ online tools. Alongside Shannon and Simpson indices, calculated diversity was computed as the number of unique rearrangements divided by total templates, multiplied by 100. Principal component analysis was performed on Z-score normalized data with the R prcomp function and the ggbiplot package. Blood-rectal clonal overlap within each subject was quantified with Morisita's index. Here the immuneACCESS table is served through TCRdb, limited to in-frame sequences with V and J called. Missing clones are a known gap in these copies; in checked studies unresolved V genes cover under half, and the rest lacks a known reason. Clonal size and the V and J genes are those of that table, whereas D and trimming came from the DNA. For this sample there are some 15,000 clones; 75% to 80% appear just once. The ten largest make up 4% to 5% of the sample.

During colonoscopy, one to two rectal pinch biopsies were obtained for research purposes. In controls, colonoscopy was performed for suspected IBD, macroscopically and histologically normal endoscopy was observed, and no IBD diagnosis was made within the following year. Rectal biopsies were digested with proteinase K before DNA isolation. The Wizard kit (Promega) was used to extract genomic DNA from the blood and intestinal samples. This specimen comes from a study of pediatric ulcerative colitis (dated by TCRdb to between 2018 and 2020). Concerning the study at large: From nine newly diagnosed, treatment-naive pediatric ulcerative colitis patients and four non-IBD control children, paired blood and rectal samples were collected.

On the study overall, not on this receptor specifically: Two rectal CDR3 clonotypes turned up in every ulcerative colitis patient but in none of the controls. Only four individuals were included in the healthy control group, which was small. For technical reasons, substantially fewer templates were yielded by the blood samples of two patients, and these blood samples were excluded from blood-rectal overlap analysis. Significantly higher autologous blood-rectal clonal overlap was found in ulcerative colitis patients than in controls, which suggested increased T cell trafficking to inflamed tissue. T cells from blood may have been included in the rectal pinch biopsies, particularly in patients with overt colitis. Features of the rectal repertoire distinguished controls, mild-moderate colitis patients and acute severe colitis patients, and in acute severe colitis rectal diversity was lower because of clonal expansions. Repertoires were derived from total lymphocyte DNA, so rare subsets such as regulatory T cells may have patterns not reflected.

The material sequenced was gut tissue. In this chain, TRBV5-4 is recombined with TRBJ2-5; the D segment cannot be called with confidence. The sequence was obtained from a boy younger than 18 who was a control in a study of pediatric ulcerative colitis. The nucleotides read TGTGCCAGCAGCTTGGAGCGACCTCAAGAGACCCAGTACTTC. Translated, it reads CASSLERPQETQYF.